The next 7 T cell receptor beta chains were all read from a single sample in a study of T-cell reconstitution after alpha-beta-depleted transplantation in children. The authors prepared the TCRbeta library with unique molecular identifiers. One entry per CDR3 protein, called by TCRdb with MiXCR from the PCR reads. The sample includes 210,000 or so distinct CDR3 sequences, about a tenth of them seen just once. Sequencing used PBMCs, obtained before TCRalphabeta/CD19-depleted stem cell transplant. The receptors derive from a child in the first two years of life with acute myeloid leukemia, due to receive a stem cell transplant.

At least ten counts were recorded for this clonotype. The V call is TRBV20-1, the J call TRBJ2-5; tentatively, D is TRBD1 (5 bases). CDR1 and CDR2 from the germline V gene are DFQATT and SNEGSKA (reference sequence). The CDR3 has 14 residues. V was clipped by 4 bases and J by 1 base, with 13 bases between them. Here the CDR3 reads CSAMVQGLQETQYF. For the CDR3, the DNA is TGCAGTGCTATGGTTCAGGGTCTCCAAGAGACCCAGTACTTC.

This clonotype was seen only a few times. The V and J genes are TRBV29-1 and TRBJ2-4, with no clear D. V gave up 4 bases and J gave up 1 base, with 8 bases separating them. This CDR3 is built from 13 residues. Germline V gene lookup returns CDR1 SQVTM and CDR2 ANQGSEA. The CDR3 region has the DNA TGCAGCGTTGTTGGTCTGGCCAAAAACATTCAGTACTTC. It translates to CSVVGLAKNIQYF.

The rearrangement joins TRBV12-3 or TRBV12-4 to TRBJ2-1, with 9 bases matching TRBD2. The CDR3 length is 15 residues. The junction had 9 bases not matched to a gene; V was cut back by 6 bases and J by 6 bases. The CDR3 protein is CASRLAGRDRNEQFF. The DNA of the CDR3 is TGTGCCAGCAGGCTAGCGGGAAGGGACCGCAATGAGCAGTTCTTC.

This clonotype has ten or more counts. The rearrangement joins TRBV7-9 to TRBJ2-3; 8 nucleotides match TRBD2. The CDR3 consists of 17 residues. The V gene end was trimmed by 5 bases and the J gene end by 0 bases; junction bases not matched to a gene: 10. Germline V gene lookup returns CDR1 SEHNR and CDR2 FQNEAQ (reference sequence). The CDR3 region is CASSPPVSGSSTDTQYF. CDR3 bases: TGTGCCAGCAGCCCCCCTGTGAGCGGGAGTAGCACAGATACGCAGTATTTT.

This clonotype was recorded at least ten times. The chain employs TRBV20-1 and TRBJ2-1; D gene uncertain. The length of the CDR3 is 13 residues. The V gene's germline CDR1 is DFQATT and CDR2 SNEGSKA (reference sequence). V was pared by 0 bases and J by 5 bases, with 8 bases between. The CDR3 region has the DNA TGCAGTGCTAGAGATCCACTGAACAATGAGCAGTTCTTC. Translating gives CSARDPLNNEQFF.

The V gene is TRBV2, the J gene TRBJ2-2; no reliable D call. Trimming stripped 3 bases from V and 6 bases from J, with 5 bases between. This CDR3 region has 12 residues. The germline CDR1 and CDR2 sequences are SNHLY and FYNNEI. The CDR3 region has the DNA TGTGCCAGCAGTGATATTTCCGGGGAGCTGTTTTTT. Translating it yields CASSDISGELFF.

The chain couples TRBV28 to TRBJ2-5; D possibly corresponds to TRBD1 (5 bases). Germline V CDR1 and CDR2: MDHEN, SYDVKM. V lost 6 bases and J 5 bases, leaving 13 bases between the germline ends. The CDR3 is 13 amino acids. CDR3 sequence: CASRDIGLETQYF. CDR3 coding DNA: TGTGCCAGCAGGGACATAGGGTTGGAGACCCAGTACTTC.